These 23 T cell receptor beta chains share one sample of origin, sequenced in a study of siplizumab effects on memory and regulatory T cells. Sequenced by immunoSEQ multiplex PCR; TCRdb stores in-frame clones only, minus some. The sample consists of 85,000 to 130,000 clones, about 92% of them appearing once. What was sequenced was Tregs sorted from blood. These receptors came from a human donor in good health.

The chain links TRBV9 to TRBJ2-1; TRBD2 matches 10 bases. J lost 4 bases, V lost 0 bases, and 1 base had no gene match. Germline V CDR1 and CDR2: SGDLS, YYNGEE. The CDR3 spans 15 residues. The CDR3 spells CASSVASGGYNEQFF. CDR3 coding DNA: TGTGCCAGCAGCGTAGCTAGCGGGGGTTACAATGAGCAGTTCTTC.

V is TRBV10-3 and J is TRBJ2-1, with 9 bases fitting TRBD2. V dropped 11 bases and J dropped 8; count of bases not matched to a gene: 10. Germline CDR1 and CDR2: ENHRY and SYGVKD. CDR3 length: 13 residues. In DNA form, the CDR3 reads TGTGCCTCCGGGGCGGGAGGGCCAGATGAGCAGTTCTTC. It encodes CASGAGGPDEQFF.

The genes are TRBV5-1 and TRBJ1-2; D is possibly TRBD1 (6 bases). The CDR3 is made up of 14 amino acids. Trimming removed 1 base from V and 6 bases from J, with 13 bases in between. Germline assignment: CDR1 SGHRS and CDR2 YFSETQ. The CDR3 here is CASSLSQGRDGYTF. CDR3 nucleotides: TGCGCCAGCAGCTTGTCGCAGGGGCGGGATGGCTACACCTTC.

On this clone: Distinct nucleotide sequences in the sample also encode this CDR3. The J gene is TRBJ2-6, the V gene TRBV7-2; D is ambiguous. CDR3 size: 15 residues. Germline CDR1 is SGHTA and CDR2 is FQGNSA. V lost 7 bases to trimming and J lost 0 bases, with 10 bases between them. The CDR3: CASTRWHSGANVLTF. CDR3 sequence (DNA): TGTGCCAGCACCCGTTGGCACTCTGGGGCCAACGTCCTGACTTTC.

CDR3: CASSSRWEETQYF. Written as DNA, the CDR3 is TGTGCCAGCAGTTCTCGGTGGGAAGAGACCCAGTACTTC. This chain links TRBV27 with TRBJ2-5; D is unresolved. The CDR3 covers 13 residues. Germline CDR1 MNHEY, CDR2 SMNVEV (reference sequence). The V end was cut by 4 bases, the J end by 3 bases, with 9 bases between.

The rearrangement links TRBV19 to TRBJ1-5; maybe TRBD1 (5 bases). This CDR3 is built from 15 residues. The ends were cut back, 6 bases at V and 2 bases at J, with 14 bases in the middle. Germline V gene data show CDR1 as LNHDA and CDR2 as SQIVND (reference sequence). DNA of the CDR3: TGTGCCAGTAGCGGGACCCAAGGTGGCAATCAGCCCCAGCATTTT. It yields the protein CASSGTQGGNQPQHF.

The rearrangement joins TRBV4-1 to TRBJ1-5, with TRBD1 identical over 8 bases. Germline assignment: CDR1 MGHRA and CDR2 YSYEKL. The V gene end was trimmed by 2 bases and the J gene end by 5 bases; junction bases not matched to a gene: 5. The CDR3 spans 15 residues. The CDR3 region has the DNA TGCGCCAGCAGCCAACCGGACAGGGTTGATCAGCCCCAGCATTTT. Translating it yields CASSQPDRVDQPQHF.

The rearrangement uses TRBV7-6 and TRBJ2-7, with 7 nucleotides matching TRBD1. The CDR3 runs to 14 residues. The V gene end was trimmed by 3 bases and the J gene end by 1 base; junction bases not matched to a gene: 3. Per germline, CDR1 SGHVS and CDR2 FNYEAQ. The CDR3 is CASSFSGQSYEQYF. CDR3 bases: TGTGCCAGCAGCTTCTCGGGACAGTCCTACGAGCAGTACTTC.

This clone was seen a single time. The CDR3 sequence: CASSLGLAGNYDTQYF. The CDR3 coding sequence is TGTGCCAGTAGTCTGGGACTAGCGGGAAATTATGATACGCAGTATTTT. The chain couples TRBV19 to TRBJ2-3; the match to TRBD2 covers 13 bases. CDR3 length equals 16 residues. The germline V gene has CDR1 LNHDA and CDR2 SQIVND (reference sequence). Losses at the gene ends were 5 bases for V and 6 bases for J; bases not matched to a gene: 8.

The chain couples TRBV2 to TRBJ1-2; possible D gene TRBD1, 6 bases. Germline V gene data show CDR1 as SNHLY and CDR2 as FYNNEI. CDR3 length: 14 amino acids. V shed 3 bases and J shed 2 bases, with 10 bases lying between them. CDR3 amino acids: CASSEGRGNYGYTF. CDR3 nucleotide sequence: TGTGCCAGCAGTGAGGGAAGGGGGAACTATGGCTACACCTTC.

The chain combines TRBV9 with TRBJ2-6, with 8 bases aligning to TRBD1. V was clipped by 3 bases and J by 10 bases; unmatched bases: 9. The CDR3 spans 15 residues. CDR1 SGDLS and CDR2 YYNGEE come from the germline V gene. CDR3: CASSGGTGRGNVLTF. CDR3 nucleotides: TGTGCCAGCAGCGGTGGGACAGGCCGGGGAAACGTCCTGACTTTC.

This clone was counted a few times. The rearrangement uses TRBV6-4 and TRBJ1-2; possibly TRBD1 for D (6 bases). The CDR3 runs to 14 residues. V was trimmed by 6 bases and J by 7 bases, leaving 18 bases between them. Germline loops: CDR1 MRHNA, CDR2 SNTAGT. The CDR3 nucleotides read TGTGCCAGCAGGCCCGACAGGACTGCGGGTGGCTACACCTTC. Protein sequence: CASRPDRTAGGYTF.

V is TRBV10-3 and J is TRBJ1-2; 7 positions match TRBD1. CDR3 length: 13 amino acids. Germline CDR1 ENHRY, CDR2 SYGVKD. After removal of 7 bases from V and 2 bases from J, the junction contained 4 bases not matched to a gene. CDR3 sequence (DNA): TGTGCCATCACCCTGGGACAGAACTATGGCTACACCTTC. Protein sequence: CAITLGQNYGYTF.

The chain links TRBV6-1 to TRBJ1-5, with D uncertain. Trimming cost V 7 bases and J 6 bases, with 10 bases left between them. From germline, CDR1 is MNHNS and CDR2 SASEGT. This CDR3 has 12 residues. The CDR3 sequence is CASTSEGQPQHF. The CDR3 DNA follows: TGTGCCAGCACTTCGGAAGGTCAGCCCCAGCATTTT.

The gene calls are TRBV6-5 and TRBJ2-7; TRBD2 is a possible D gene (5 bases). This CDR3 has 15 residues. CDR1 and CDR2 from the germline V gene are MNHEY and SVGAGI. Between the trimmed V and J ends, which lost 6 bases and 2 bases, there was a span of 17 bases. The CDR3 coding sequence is TGTGCCAGCAGCCAACGGAGGATAATGACCTACGAGCAGTACTTC. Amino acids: CASSQRRIMTYEQYF.

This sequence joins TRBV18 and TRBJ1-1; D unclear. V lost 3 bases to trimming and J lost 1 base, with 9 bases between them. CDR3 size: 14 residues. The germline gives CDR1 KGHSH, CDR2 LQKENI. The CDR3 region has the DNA TGTGCCAGCTCACCTTTACAGAGGAACACTGAAGCTTTCTTT. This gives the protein CASSPLQRNTEAFF.

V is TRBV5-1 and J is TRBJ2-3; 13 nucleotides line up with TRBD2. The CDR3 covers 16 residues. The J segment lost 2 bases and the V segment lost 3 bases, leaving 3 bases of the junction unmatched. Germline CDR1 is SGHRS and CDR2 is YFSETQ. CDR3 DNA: TGCGCCAGCAGCTCGGGACTAGCGGGACCCACAGATACGCAGTATTTT. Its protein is CASSSGLAGPTDTQYF.

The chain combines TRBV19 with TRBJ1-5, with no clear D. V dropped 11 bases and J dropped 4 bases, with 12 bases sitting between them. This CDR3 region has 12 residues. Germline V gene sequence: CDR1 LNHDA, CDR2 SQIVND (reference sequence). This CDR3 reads CAGVLRNQPQHF. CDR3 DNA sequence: TGTGCCGGAGTCCTGAGAAATCAGCCCCAGCATTTT. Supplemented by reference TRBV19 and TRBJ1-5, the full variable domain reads DGGITQSPKYLFRKEGQNVTLSCEQNLNHDAMYWYRQDPGQGLRLIYYSQIVNDFQKGDIAEGYSVSREKKESFPLTVTSAQKNPTAFYLCAGVLRNQPQHFGDGTRLSIL.

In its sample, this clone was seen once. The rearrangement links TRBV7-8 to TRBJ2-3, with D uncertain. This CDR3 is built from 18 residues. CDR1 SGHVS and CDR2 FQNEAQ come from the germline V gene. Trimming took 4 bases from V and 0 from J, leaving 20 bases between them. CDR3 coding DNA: TGTGCCAGCAGCTCGTTCGGGTTAACTTCCCTAAGCACAGATACGCAGTATTTT. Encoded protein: CASSSFGLTSLSTDTQYF.

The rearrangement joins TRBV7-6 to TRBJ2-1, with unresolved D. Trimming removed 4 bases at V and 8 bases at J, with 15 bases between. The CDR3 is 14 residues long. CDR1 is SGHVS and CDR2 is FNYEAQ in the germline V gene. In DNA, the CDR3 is TGTGCCAGCAGCTCTCCGGCCCGTAGGCATGAGCAGTTCTTC. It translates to CASSSPARRHEQFF.

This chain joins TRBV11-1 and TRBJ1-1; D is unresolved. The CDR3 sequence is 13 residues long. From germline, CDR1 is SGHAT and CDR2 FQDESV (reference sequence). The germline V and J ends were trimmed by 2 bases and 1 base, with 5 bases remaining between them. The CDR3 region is CASSLWGNTEAFF. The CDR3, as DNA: TGTGCCAGCAGCTTATGGGGGAACACTGAAGCTTTCTTT.

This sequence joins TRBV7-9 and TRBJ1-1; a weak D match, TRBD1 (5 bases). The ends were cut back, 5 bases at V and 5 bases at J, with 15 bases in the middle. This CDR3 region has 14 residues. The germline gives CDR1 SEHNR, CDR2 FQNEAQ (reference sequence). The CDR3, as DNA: TGTGCCAGCAGCCCTCCTTACGGGGGAACTGAAGCTTTCTTT. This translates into CASSPPYGGTEAFF.

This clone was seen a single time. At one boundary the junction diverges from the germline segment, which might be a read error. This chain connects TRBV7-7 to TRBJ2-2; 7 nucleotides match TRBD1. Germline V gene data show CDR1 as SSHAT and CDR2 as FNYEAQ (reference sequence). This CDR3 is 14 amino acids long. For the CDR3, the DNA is TGTGCTAGCAGCTGGGACAGGAACACCGGGGAGCTGTTTTTT. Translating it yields CASSWDRNTGELFF.